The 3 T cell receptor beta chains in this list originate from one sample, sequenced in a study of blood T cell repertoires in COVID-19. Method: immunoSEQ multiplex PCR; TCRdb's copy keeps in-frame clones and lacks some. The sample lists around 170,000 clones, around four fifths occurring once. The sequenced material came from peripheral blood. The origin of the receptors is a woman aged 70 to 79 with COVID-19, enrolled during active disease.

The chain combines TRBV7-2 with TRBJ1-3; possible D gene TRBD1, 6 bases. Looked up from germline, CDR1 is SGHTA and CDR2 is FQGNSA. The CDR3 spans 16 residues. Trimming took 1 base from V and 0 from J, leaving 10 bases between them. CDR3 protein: CASSLGGRGSGNTIYF. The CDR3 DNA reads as TGTGCCAGCAGCTTAGGAGGCAGGGGCTCTGGAAACACCATATATTTT.

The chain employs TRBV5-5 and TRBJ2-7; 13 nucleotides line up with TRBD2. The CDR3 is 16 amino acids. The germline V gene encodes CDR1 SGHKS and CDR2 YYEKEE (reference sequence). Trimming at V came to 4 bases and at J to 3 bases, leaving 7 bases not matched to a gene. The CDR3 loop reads CASSDSGLAGRYEQYF. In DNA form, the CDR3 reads TGTGCCAGCAGCGACTCGGGACTAGCGGGACGCTACGAGCAGTACTTC.

The CDR3 nucleotides read TGTGCCAGCAGTACAAAGCACGAGGAAAGGACTGAAGCTTTCTTT. Translation gives CASSTKHEERTEAFF. The chain carries TRBV28 and TRBJ1-1, with D unclear. CDR3 size: 15 residues. V was clipped by 5 bases and J by 5 bases, with 18 bases between them. The germline V gene encodes CDR1 MDHEN and CDR2 SYDVKM.